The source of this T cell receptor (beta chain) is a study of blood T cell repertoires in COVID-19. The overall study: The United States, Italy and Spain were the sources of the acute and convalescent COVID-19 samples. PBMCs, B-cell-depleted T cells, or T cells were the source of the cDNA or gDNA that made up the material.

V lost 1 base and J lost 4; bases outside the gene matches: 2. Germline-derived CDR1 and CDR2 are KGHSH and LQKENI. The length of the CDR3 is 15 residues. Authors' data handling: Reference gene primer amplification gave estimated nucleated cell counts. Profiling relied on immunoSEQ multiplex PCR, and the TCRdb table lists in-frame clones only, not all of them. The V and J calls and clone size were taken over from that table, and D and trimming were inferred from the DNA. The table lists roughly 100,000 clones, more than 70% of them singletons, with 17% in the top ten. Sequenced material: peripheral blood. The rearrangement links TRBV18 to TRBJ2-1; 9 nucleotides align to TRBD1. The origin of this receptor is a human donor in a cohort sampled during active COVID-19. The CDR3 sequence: CASSPLGQGYNEQFF. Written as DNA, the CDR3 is TGTGCCAGCTCACCACTGGGACAGGGATACAATGAGCAGTTCTTC.